This is a list of T cell receptor beta chains from one sample in a study of T cell responses to AZD1222 COVID-19 vaccine. Here immunoSEQ multiplex PCR was the method, and the copy in TCRdb shows in-frame clones only, minus some. Of about 98,000 clones listed, around 86% are singletons. Source: peripheral blood, taken on day 0 of AZD1222 vaccination. These receptors were collected from an adult in good health. The CDR3 runs from the conserved cysteine through the conserved F or W. The order of the fields is CDR3 protein, CDR3 DNA, clone size, J gene, V gene, D gene. A D gene is named only where the DNA matches it firmly. Expanded clones are given a class, and other clones once, few, many or no size at all.

CDR3aa: CASRPGTGWSQYF
CDR3nt: TGTGCCAGCAGACCCGGGACAGGGTGGTCGCAGTATTTT
abundance: once
j_gene: TRBJ2-3
v_gene: TRBV27
d_gene: TRBD1

CDR3aa: CASSSSANYGYTF
CDR3nt: TGTGCCAGTAGTTCTTCCGCTAACTATGGCTACACCTTC
abundance: .
j_gene: TRBJ1-2
v_gene: TRBV19
d_gene: .

CDR3aa: CASSLTPAEAFF
CDR3nt: TGTGCCAGCAGTTTGACGCCAGCTGAAGCTTTCTTT
abundance: .
j_gene: TRBJ1-1
v_gene: TRBV28
d_gene: .

CDR3aa: CASSPLGTGELFF
CDR3nt: TGTGCCAGCTCACCATTGGGGACAGGGGAACTGTTTTTT
abundance: few
j_gene: TRBJ1-4
v_gene: TRBV18
d_gene: TRBD1

CDR3aa: CASSRGTREAFF
CDR3nt: TGTGCCAGCAGCCGAGGCACGCGTGAAGCTTTCTTT
abundance: .
j_gene: TRBJ1-1
v_gene: TRBV6-2/TRBV6-3
d_gene: .

CDR3aa: CASSLGGVDSPLHF
CDR3nt: TGTGCCAGCAGCTTAGGAGGGGTGGATTCACCCCTCCACTTT
abundance: .
j_gene: TRBJ1-6
v_gene: TRBV7-2
d_gene: .

CDR3aa: CASSDGENTEAFF
CDR3nt: TGTGCCAGCAGCGACGGGGAGAACACTGAAGCTTTCTTT
abundance: .
j_gene: TRBJ1-1
v_gene: TRBV6-2/TRBV6-3
d_gene: .

CDR3aa: CASSARGRDYGYTF
CDR3nt: TGTGCCAGTAGTGCAAGGGGTCGGGACTATGGCTACACCTTC
abundance: .
j_gene: TRBJ1-2
v_gene: TRBV19
d_gene: .

CDR3aa: CASGLELTTDTQYF
CDR3nt: TGTGCTAGTGGTTTGGAGTTAACGACAGATACGCAGTATTTT
abundance: once
j_gene: TRBJ2-3
v_gene: TRBV12-5
d_gene: .

CDR3aa: CASSPRDVLAKNIQYF
CDR3nt: TGTGCCAGCAGCCCTCGGGACGTACTAGCCAAAAACATTCAGTACTTC
abundance: .
j_gene: TRBJ2-4
v_gene: TRBV7-9
d_gene: .

CDR3aa: CASSEQGWNEQFF
CDR3nt: TGTGCCAGCTCAGAACAGGGTTGGAATGAGCAGTTCTTC
abundance: .
j_gene: TRBJ2-1
v_gene: TRBV18
d_gene: .

CDR3aa: CAISAGGSSQPQHF
CDR3nt: TGTGCCATCAGTGCAGGGGGCTCAAGTCAGCCCCAGCATTTT
abundance: once
j_gene: TRBJ1-5
v_gene: TRBV10-3
d_gene: TRBD1

CDR3aa: CSASRLRANTEAFF
CDR3nt: TGCAGTGCTAGTAGACTTAGAGCGAACACTGAAGCTTTCTTT
abundance: .
j_gene: TRBJ1-1
v_gene: TRBV20-1
d_gene: .

CDR3aa: CSASPASGSYEQYF
CDR3nt: TGCAGTGCTAGTCCGGCTAGCGGGTCCTACGAGCAGTACTTC
abundance: .
j_gene: TRBJ2-7
v_gene: TRBV20-1
d_gene: TRBD2

CDR3aa: CASRGARASNQPQHF
CDR3nt: TGTGCCAGCAGGGGGGCCCGGGCGAGCAATCAGCCCCAGCATTTT
abundance: .
j_gene: TRBJ1-5
v_gene: TRBV6-5
d_gene: .

CDR3aa: CASSRGTPEETQYF
CDR3nt: TGTGCCAGCAGCCGGGGGACCCCAGAAGAGACCCAGTACTTC
abundance: few
j_gene: TRBJ2-5
v_gene: TRBV3-1/TRBV3-2
d_gene: .

CDR3aa: CASRTDCSGNTIYF
CDR3nt: TGCGCCAGCAGAACGGACTGCTCTGGAAACACCATATATTTT
abundance: .
j_gene: TRBJ1-3
v_gene: TRBV10-1
d_gene: .

CDR3aa: CASTPSGTIPSGANVLTF
CDR3nt: TGCGCCAGCACCCCAAGCGGGACAATCCCCTCTGGGGCCAACGTCCTGACTTTC
abundance: .
j_gene: TRBJ2-6
v_gene: TRBV5-1
d_gene: .

CDR3aa: CASSGDRGNTEAFF
CDR3nt: TGTGCCAGCAGCGGGGACAGGGGGAACACTGAAGCTTTCTTT
abundance: .
j_gene: TRBJ1-1
v_gene: TRBV7-9
d_gene: TRBD1

CDR3aa: CASSLGLGSYEQYF
CDR3nt: TGTGCCAGCAGCTTAGGTTTGGGGTCCTACGAGCAGTACTTC
abundance: .
j_gene: TRBJ2-7
v_gene: TRBV7-8
d_gene: .

CDR3aa: CASSLGGGRDTQYF
CDR3nt: TGTGCCAGCAGCTTAGGGGGAGGCAGAGATACGCAGTATTTT
abundance: once
j_gene: TRBJ2-3
v_gene: TRBV7-9
d_gene: .

CDR3aa: CASADLAGGRAEAFF
CDR3nt: TGTGCCAGCGCCGATTTAGCCGGAGGCAGGGCTGAAGCTTTCTTT
abundance: .
j_gene: TRBJ1-1
v_gene: TRBV27
d_gene: .

CDR3aa: CSVGYGSTDTQYF
CDR3nt: TGCAGCGTTGGATACGGGAGCACAGATACGCAGTATTTT
abundance: .
j_gene: TRBJ2-3
v_gene: TRBV29-1
d_gene: .

CDR3aa: CASSRTSGTNTGELFF
CDR3nt: TGTGCCAGCAGCAGGACTAGCGGGACGAACACCGGGGAGCTGTTTTTT
abundance: .
j_gene: TRBJ2-2
v_gene: TRBV7-2
d_gene: TRBD2

CDR3aa: CASSIARDPNQPQHF
CDR3nt: TGTGCCAGTAGTATAGCCAGGGACCCCAATCAGCCCCAGCATTTT
abundance: .
j_gene: TRBJ1-5
v_gene: TRBV19
d_gene: .

CDR3aa: CATTGPSSNQPQHF
CDR3nt: TGTGCCACAACGGGACCCTCGAGCAATCAGCCCCAGCATTTT
abundance: .
j_gene: TRBJ1-5
v_gene: TRBV7-9
d_gene: .

CDR3aa: CASSLRQGVHSPLHF
CDR3nt: TGTGCCAGCAGCTTGCGACAGGGGGTTCATTCACCCCTCCACTTT
abundance: .
j_gene: TRBJ1-6
v_gene: TRBV11-1
d_gene: TRBD1

CDR3aa: CASSWDRGTEAFF
CDR3nt: TGTGCCAGCAGCTGGGACAGGGGAACTGAAGCTTTCTTT
abundance: once
j_gene: TRBJ1-1
v_gene: TRBV6-2/TRBV6-3
d_gene: TRBD1

CDR3aa: CASGASGGNTQYF
CDR3nt: TGTGCCAGCGGGGCTAGCGGGGGAAATACGCAGTATTTT
abundance: .
j_gene: TRBJ2-3
v_gene: TRBV2
d_gene: TRBD2

CDR3aa: CASLSSTYEQYF
CDR3nt: TGTGCCAGCTTAAGCAGCACCTACGAGCAGTACTTC
abundance: .
j_gene: TRBJ2-7
v_gene: TRBV28
d_gene: .

CDR3aa: CASSYTGATNPYNEQFF
CDR3nt: TGTGCCAGCAGTTACACCGGGGCAACCAACCCCTACAATGAGCAGTTCTTC
abundance: .
j_gene: TRBJ2-1
v_gene: TRBV6-2/TRBV6-3
d_gene: .

CDR3aa: CASSPTNNEQFF
CDR3nt: TGTGCCAGCAGCCCCACCAACAATGAGCAGTTCTTC
abundance: .
j_gene: TRBJ2-1
v_gene: TRBV7-6
d_gene: .

CDR3aa: CAGGGQALSYEQYF
CDR3nt: TGTGCCGGGGGAGGACAGGCACTTTCCTACGAGCAGTACTTC
abundance: .
j_gene: TRBJ2-7
v_gene: TRBV30
d_gene: .

CDR3aa: CASSMDSLTNTNEQFF
CDR3nt: TGTGCCAGTAGTATGGACAGCCTAACTAATACCAATGAGCAGTTCTTC
abundance: few
j_gene: TRBJ2-1
v_gene: TRBV19
d_gene: .

CDR3aa: CATSRERNEQFF
CDR3nt: TGTGCCACCAGCAGAGAGAGGAATGAGCAGTTCTTC
abundance: once
j_gene: TRBJ2-1
v_gene: TRBV15
d_gene: .

CDR3aa: CASSPGGTDTQYF
CDR3nt: TGTGCCAGCAGCCCCGGGGGCACAGATACGCAGTATTTT
abundance: .
j_gene: TRBJ2-3
v_gene: TRBV11-3
d_gene: .

CDR3aa: CASSLTGTGSKDEQYF
CDR3nt: TGTGCCAGCTCACTTACCGGGACAGGGTCGAAAGACGAGCAGTACTTC
abundance: .
j_gene: TRBJ2-7
v_gene: TRBV18
d_gene: TRBD1

CDR3aa: CASSPPGRRDTQYF
CDR3nt: TGTGCCAGCAGCCCCCCGGGAAGGCGGGATACGCAGTATTTT
abundance: .
j_gene: TRBJ2-3
v_gene: TRBV27
d_gene: .

CDR3aa: CASSSPSGGAYETQYF
CDR3nt: TGTGCCAGCAGCTCCCCTAGCGGGGGGGCGTATGAGACCCAGTACTTC
abundance: .
j_gene: TRBJ2-5
v_gene: TRBV7-2
d_gene: TRBD2

CDR3aa: CASSSRTGYNQPQHF
CDR3nt: TGTGCCAGCAGCTCCAGGACAGGGTACAATCAGCCCCAGCATTTT
abundance: .
j_gene: TRBJ1-5
v_gene: TRBV7-8
d_gene: TRBD1

CDR3aa: CASSSSRGPGTQYF
CDR3nt: TGTGCCAGCAGCTCCTCCAGGGGGCCGGGGACCCAGTACTTC
abundance: few
j_gene: TRBJ2-5
v_gene: TRBV7-6
d_gene: TRBD1

CDR3aa: CASSLGSGNTIYF
CDR3nt: TGTGCCAGCAGTTTAGGCTCTGGAAACACCATATATTTT
abundance: few
j_gene: TRBJ1-3
v_gene: TRBV12-3/TRBV12-4
d_gene: .

CDR3aa: CASSPTGGGVTGEQFF
CDR3nt: TGTGCCAGCAGCCCGACTGGGGGAGGGGTGACCGGTGAGCAGTTCTTC
abundance: .
j_gene: TRBJ2-1
v_gene: TRBV9
d_gene: TRBD2

CDR3aa: CASSVAPSGSPGFDAFF
CDR3nt: TGTGCCAGCAGCGTAGCTCCTAGCGGGAGTCCCGGATTCGACGCGTTCTTC
abundance: .
j_gene: TRBJ2-1
v_gene: TRBV9
d_gene: TRBD2

CDR3aa: CAWSVGSWSESTQYF
CDR3nt: TGTGCCTGGAGTGTCGGTAGCTGGAGTGAATCAACCCAGTACTTC
abundance: .
j_gene: TRBJ2-5
v_gene: TRBV30
d_gene: .

CDR3aa: CASSLNPSSEQYF
CDR3nt: TGTGCCAGCAGCTTAAACCCTTCATCCGAGCAGTACTTC
abundance: few
j_gene: TRBJ2-7
v_gene: TRBV11-3
d_gene: .

CDR3aa: CASSPGTSPDTQYF
CDR3nt: TGTGCCAGCAGCCCCGGGACTTCTCCAGATACGCAGTATTTT
abundance: .
j_gene: TRBJ2-3
v_gene: TRBV11-3
d_gene: .

CDR3aa: CASSLAGTGEQYF
CDR3nt: TGTGCCAGCAGCTTAGCCGGGACAGGCGAGCAGTACTTC
abundance: .
j_gene: TRBJ2-7
v_gene: TRBV7-2
d_gene: TRBD1

CDR3aa: CASSLGVGVDEQYF
CDR3nt: TGCGCCAGCAGCCTAGGGGTTGGGGTTGACGAGCAGTACTTC
abundance: .
j_gene: TRBJ2-7
v_gene: TRBV5-1
d_gene: .

CDR3aa: CASGVPGYGYTF
CDR3nt: TGTGCCAGCGGGGTCCCGGGGTATGGCTACACCTTC
abundance: .
j_gene: TRBJ1-2
v_gene: TRBV6-5
d_gene: .

CDR3aa: CASSLTPLSNTEAFF
CDR3nt: TGTGCCAGCAGTTTAACCCCCTTGAGCAACACTGAAGCTTTCTTT
abundance: .
j_gene: TRBJ1-1
v_gene: TRBV27
d_gene: .

CDR3aa: CASSQEARERETQYF
CDR3nt: TGTGCCAGCAGCCAGGAGGCCCGGGAAAGAGAGACCCAGTACTTC
abundance: .
j_gene: TRBJ2-5
v_gene: TRBV3-1/TRBV3-2
d_gene: .

CDR3aa: CASSPYTDTQYF
CDR3nt: TGTGCCAGCAGCCCATACACAGATACGCAGTATTTT
abundance: once
j_gene: TRBJ2-3
v_gene: TRBV14
d_gene: .